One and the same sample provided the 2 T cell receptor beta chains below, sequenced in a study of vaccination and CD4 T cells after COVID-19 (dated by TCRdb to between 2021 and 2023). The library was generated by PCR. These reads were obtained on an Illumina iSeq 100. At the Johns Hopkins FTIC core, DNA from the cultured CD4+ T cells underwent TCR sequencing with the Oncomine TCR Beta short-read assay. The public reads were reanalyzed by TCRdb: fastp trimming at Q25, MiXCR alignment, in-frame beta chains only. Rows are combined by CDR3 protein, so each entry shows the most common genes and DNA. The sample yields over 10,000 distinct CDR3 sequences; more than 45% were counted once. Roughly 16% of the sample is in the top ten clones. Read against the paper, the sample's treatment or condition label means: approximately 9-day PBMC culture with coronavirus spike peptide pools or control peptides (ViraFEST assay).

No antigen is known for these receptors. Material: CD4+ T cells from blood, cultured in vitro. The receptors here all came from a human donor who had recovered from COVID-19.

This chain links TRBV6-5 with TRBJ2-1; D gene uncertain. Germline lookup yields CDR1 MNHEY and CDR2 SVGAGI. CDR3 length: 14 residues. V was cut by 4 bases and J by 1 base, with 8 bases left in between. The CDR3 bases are TGTGCCAGCAGTTCGCGGCCATCCTACAATGAGCAGTTCTTC. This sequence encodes CASSSRPSYNEQFF.

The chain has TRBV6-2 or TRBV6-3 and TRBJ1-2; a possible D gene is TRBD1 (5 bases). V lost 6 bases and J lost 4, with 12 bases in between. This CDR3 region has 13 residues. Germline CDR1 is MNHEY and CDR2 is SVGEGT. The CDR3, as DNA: TGTGCCAGCAGGAACGGACATGTCTATGGCTACACCTTC. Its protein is CASRNGHVYGYTF.